This TCR beta chain was identified during a study of T-cell reconstitution after alpha-beta-depleted transplantation in children. Findings and limits, study-wide: There were reportedly several hundred expanded graft clones from which alpha-beta T cells came about two months after transplant. Counts and diversity of T cells one year after transplant came mostly from newly produced T cells. Diversity of TCRbeta at day 60 was high in some patients, arising from surviving recipient T cells and thymic progenitors.

Details on this clonotype: Antigen unknown.

Preparation of the TCRbeta library was carried out with unique molecular identifiers. TCRdb itself ran the PCR reads through MiXCR, one entry per CDR3 protein. The table records some 260,000 distinct CDR3 sequences, roughly a quarter of them present only once. Germline V gives CDR1 MNHNS, CDR2 SASEGT. Germline trimming cut 2 bases from V and 6 bases from J; bases unmatched to any gene: 0. The CDR3 is 14 amino acids. The gene calls are TRBV6-1 and TRBJ2-2, with 10 bases aligning to TRBD2. Source: PBMCs, mostly from graft donor cells, taken 360 days after TCRalphabeta/CD19-depleted stem cell transplant. This receptor was obtained from a female patient younger than 10 who had a stem cell transplant for congenital amegakaryocytic thrombocytopenia, so the T cells may come from the graft donor. CDR3 bases: TGTGCCAGCAGTGAACTAGCGGGAGCCGGGGAGCTGTTTTTT. Protein product: CASSELAGAGELFF.